Following are 8 T cell receptor beta chains from one sample sequenced in a study of cytomegalovirus exposure and HLA in healthy donors. Some clones are missing from TCRdb's copy, which holds only in-frame ones; the method was immunoSEQ multiplex PCR. The table includes 150,000 to 200,000 clones, 89% detected once. The sample consisted of PBMCs. These receptors were taken from a woman between 18 and 30 years old in good health and CMV-seropositive.

The gene calls are TRBV7-2 and TRBJ2-7, with a possible D match to TRBD2 (5 bases). The CDR3 spans 14 residues. Germline loops: CDR1 SGHTA, CDR2 FQGNSA. V lost 4 bases and J lost 6, with 16 bases in between. The CDR3 DNA reads as TGTGCCAGCAGCTCATCGCTAGCCCAGCCCGAGCAGTACTTC. Translated, it gives CASSSSLAQPEQYF.

This clone has only one observation. J is TRBJ1-2 and V is TRBV18; 7 bases are shared with TRBD1. Germline values: CDR1 KGHSH, CDR2 LQKENI. With 5 bases clipped from V and 3 bases from J, the junction kept 6 bases outside the gene matches. The CDR3 loop spans 14 amino acids. CDR3 DNA sequence: TGTGCCAGCTCAATGGACAGGATAGACTATGGCTACACCTTC. Protein: CASSMDRIDYGYTF.

V usage is TRBV28 and J usage is TRBJ1-5; tentatively, D is TRBD1 (6 bases). Germline V gene lookup returns CDR1 MDHEN and CDR2 SYDVKM. This CDR3 comprises 15 residues. The V gene lost 3 bases and the J gene lost 1 base, with 10 bases spanning the gap. The chain's CDR3 is CASSLGTPSNQPQHF. The CDR3 coding sequence is TGTGCCAGCAGTTTGGGGACACCGAGCAATCAGCCCCAGCATTTT.

The chain employs TRBV7-9 and TRBJ2-5; D perhaps matches TRBD2 (7 bases). The CDR3 is 15 residues long. The V and J ends lost 2 bases and 5 bases respectively, with 15 bases between them. Germline CDR1 and CDR2: SEHNR and FQNEAQ (reference sequence). The CDR3 loop reads CASSLHQGGGETQYF. CDR3 coding DNA: TGTGCCAGCAGCTTACATCAGGGAGGGGGGGAGACCCAGTACTTC.

This clone was detected only a few times. The chain recombines TRBV19 with TRBJ1-5, with D unclear. Trimming stripped 7 bases from V and 5 bases from J, with 15 bases between. Germline CDR1 LNHDA, CDR2 SQIVND (reference sequence). CDR3 length: 14 residues. The CDR3 loop reads CASTTPADYQPQHF. The DNA for the CDR3 is TGTGCCAGTACGACCCCGGCGGATTATCAGCCCCAGCATTTT.

J is TRBJ2-3 and V is TRBV5-1; tentatively, D is TRBD2 (6 bases). This CDR3 contains 14 residues. CDR1 and CDR2 (germline): SGHRS, YFSETQ. Deletions cut 4 bases from V and 2 bases from J, with 11 bases between. The CDR3 here is CASSAGLPTDTQYF. The DNA for the CDR3 is TGCGCCAGCAGCGCGGGACTCCCCACAGATACGCAGTATTTT. The full variable domain, its missing parts supplied by reference TRBV5-1 and TRBJ2-3, is KAGVTQTPRYLIKTRGQQVTLSCSPISGHRSVSWYQQTPGQGLQFLFEYFSETQRNKGNFPGRFSGRQFSNSRSEMNVSTLELGDSALYLCASSAGLPTDTQYFGPGTRLTVL.

The chain uses TRBV18 and TRBJ2-6, with 7 positions matching TRBD1. CDR1 and CDR2 from the germline V gene are KGHSH and LQKENI. Losses at the gene ends were 1 base for V and 1 base for J; bases not matched to a gene: 4. The CDR3 sequence is 17 residues long. This chain's CDR3 is CASSPRLQGSGANVLTF. The CDR3 bases are TGTGCCAGCTCACCACGGCTACAGGGGTCTGGGGCCAACGTCCTGACTTTC.

The chain links TRBV6-1 to TRBJ2-2, with 7 bases lining up with TRBD2. Per germline, CDR1 MNHNS and CDR2 SASEGT. This CDR3 spans 16 amino acids. Trimming took 6 bases from V and 0 from J; bases not matched to a gene: 7. The CDR3 here is CASSEQAGSNTGELFF. The CDR3 nucleotides are TGTGCCAGCAGCGAACAAGCGGGGTCGAACACCGGGGAGCTGTTTTTT.